A single sample is the source of the 25 T cell receptor beta chains below, sequenced in a study. TCRdb processed the RT-PCR reads anew with MiXCR; each CDR3 protein has one entry. The sample contains 550,000 to 750,000 distinct CDR3 sequences, 14% of which appear only once. Sample: memory CD4+ T cells from blood. These receptors came from a female donor in good health, serving as a healthy control.

This clonotype was recorded at least ten times. The DNA of the CDR3 is TGTGCCATCAGTGAGCCGGGACAGCTAGAGACCCAGTACTTC. This translates into CAISEPGQLETQYF. The V call is TRBV10-3, the J call TRBJ2-5, with TRBD1 matching 7 bases. V lost 2 bases to trimming and J lost 4 bases; unmatched junction nucleotides: 4. The V gene's germline CDR1 is ENHRY and CDR2 SYGVKD. The CDR3 length is 14 residues.

This clonotype was seen a few times. The V gene is TRBV7-2, the J gene TRBJ2-1, with 13 bases fitting TRBD2. V lost 5 bases, J lost 5 bases, and 9 bases stayed unmatched. This CDR3 contains 17 residues. Per the germline V gene, CDR1 is SGHTA and CDR2 is FQGNSA. CDR3 loop: CASSPTSGRAWDNEQFF. CDR3 nucleotide sequence: TGTGCCAGCAGCCCTACTAGCGGGAGGGCCTGGGACAATGAGCAGTTCTTC. Full variable domain (outside the CDR3, taken from reference TRBV7-2 and TRBJ2-1): GAGVSQSPSNKVTEKGKDVELRCDPISGHTALYWYRQSLGQGLEFLIYFQGNSAPDKSGLPSDRFSAERTGGSVSTLTIQRTQQEDSAVYLCASSPTSGRAWDNEQFFGPGTRLTVL.

Here the CDR3 reads CASSPSIGHNEKLFF. CDR3 bases: TGTGCCAGCAGCCCATCAATCGGACATAATGAAAAACTGTTTTTT. The chain uses TRBV7-2 and TRBJ1-4, with D maybe TRBD1 (5 bases). V lost 5 bases and J lost 4, with 14 bases in between. Germline-derived CDR1 and CDR2 are SGHTA and FQGNSA. The CDR3 totals 15 residues.

Here the CDR3 DNA reads TGCAGTGCCCTTAGAGGACAGCCCCGAGAGACCCAGTACTTC. Translating it yields CSALRGQPRETQYF. J is TRBJ2-5 and V is TRBV20-1; a possible D gene is TRBD1 (6 bases). V was cut by 6 bases and J by 4 bases, with 18 bases left in between. The CDR3 spans 14 residues. Per germline, CDR1 DFQATT and CDR2 SNEGSKA (reference sequence).

This clonotype was observed a handful of times. The chain is built from TRBV7-9 and TRBJ1-6; 7 bases fit TRBD1. CDR3 length: 15 residues. V shed 5 bases and J 8 bases; nucleotides not matched to a gene: 9. The germline gives CDR1 SEHNR, CDR2 FQNEAQ (reference sequence). The CDR3 coding sequence is TGTGCCAGCAGCCCCGGGACAGTTGATGATTCACCCCTCCACTTT. Residues: CASSPGTVDDSPLHF.

This clonotype was seen more than once but under ten times. Here the CDR3 DNA reads TGTGCCAGCAGCCTCAATACGGGACCGAACACCGGGGAGCTGTTTTTT. This encodes CASSLNTGPNTGELFF. The rearrangement links TRBV7-7 to TRBJ2-2; D possibly matches TRBD1 or TRBD2 (5 bases each). Trimming pared 5 bases from V and 0 bases from J, leaving 13 bases between. The CDR3 is 16 residues long. CDR1 and CDR2 (germline): SSHAT, FNYEAQ (reference sequence). The variable domain in full, with the rest retrieved from reference TRBV7-7 and TRBJ2-2, is GAGVSQSPRYKVTKRGQDVTLRCDPISSHATLYWYQQALGQGPEFLTYFNYEAQPDKSGLPSDRFSAERPEGSISTLTIQRTEQRDSAMYRCASSLNTGPNTGELFFGEGSRLTVL.

This clonotype appeared many times. The chain has TRBV14 and TRBJ2-5, with no clear D. The CDR3 has 14 residues. Germline V gene data show CDR1 as SGHDN and CDR2 as FVKESK. The V and J ends lost 1 base and 4 bases respectively, with 10 bases between them. CDR3 sequence (DNA): TGTGCCAGCAGCCAAGGGGCTAGGTCAGAGACCCAGTACTTC. It is translated as CASSQGARSETQYF.

This clonotype was recorded at least ten times. CDR3 sequence reads: CAWSVGDRNTGELFF. CDR3 DNA sequence: TGTGCCTGGAGTGTAGGGGACAGGAACACCGGGGAGCTGTTTTTT. The V gene is TRBV30, the J gene TRBJ2-2; 7 bases agree with TRBD1. Per germline, CDR1 GTSNPN and CDR2 SVGIG (reference sequence). The J segment lost 1 base and the V segment lost 0 bases, leaving 2 bases of the junction unmatched. The length of the CDR3 is 15 residues.

The chain employs TRBV6-1 and TRBJ2-5, with D perhaps TRBD2 (5 bases). Trimming removed 7 bases from V and 5 bases from J, with 17 bases in between. The CDR3 extends over 14 amino acids. The germline V gene encodes CDR1 MNHNS and CDR2 SASEGT. CDR3 sequence reads: CASIPTHGGETQYF. CDR3 sequence (DNA): TGTGCCAGCATTCCTACTCACGGCGGGGAGACCCAGTACTTC.

This clonotype has just a few counts. The V gene is TRBV29-1, the J gene TRBJ2-7; D is possibly TRBD1 (6 bases). The CDR3 spans 11 residues. V dropped 7 bases and J dropped 2 bases, with 9 bases sitting between them. The germline V gene encodes CDR1 SQVTM and CDR2 ANQGSEA. This CDR3 reads CSAGQTYEQYF. In DNA, the CDR3 is TGCAGCGCTGGACAGACCTACGAGCAGTACTTC.

This clonotype was seen a few times. The V gene is TRBV20-1, the J gene TRBJ1-5; 9 bases are shared with TRBD1. Germline V CDR1 and CDR2: DFQATT, SNEGSKA (reference sequence). V trimming: 5 bases; J trimming: 7 bases; junction bases outside the gene matches: 9. This CDR3 comprises 14 residues. The CDR3 DNA follows: TGCAGTGCTGGAAAGACAGGGGGGGAACAGCCCCAGCATTTT. Translated: CSAGKTGGEQPQHF.

To note about this clonotype: This may stem from a read error, because a much larger clone lies one nucleotide away. The chain couples TRBV6-5 to TRBJ1-1; perhaps TRBD1 as D (5 bases). CDR1 and CDR2 (germline): MNHEY, SVGAGI. CDR3 size: 14 residues. The CDR3 DNA reads as TGTGCCAGCAGTTACTCGATAGGGGCGGCTGAAGCTTCCTTT. Translation: CASSYSIGAAEASF.

This clonotype was counted only a few times. The V and J genes are TRBV5-1 and TRBJ2-3; 8 bases agree with TRBD1. From germline, CDR1 is SGHRS and CDR2 YFSETQ. The CDR3 runs to 15 residues. Trimming cost V 4 bases and J 4 bases; bases outside gene matches: 8. The CDR3 DNA reads TGCGCCAGCAGCGGATACGGGACAGGTGCAGATACGCAGTATTTT. The encoded protein is CASSGYGTGADTQYF.

The rearrangement joins TRBV19 to TRBJ2-2, with 8 bases identical to TRBD1. V trimming: 8 bases; J trimming: 3 bases; junction bases outside the gene matches: 2. The CDR3 covers 13 residues. The V gene's germline CDR1 is LNHDA and CDR2 SQIVND (reference sequence). CDR3 residues: CASRQGYTGELFF. In DNA form, the CDR3 reads TGTGCCAGTCGACAGGGGTACACCGGGGAGCTGTTTTTT.

This clonotype was counted only a few times. V usage is TRBV5-1 and J usage is TRBJ2-1; TRBD2 matches at 8 bases. Germline-derived CDR1 and CDR2 are SGHRS and YFSETQ. The CDR3 length is 16 residues. With 2 bases clipped from V and 9 bases from J, the junction kept 13 bases outside the gene matches. The CDR3 nucleotides read TGCGCCAGCAGCTTATTAGCCAGCGGGAGTAGGGGTGAGCAGTTCTTC. Encoded protein: CASSLLASGSRGEQFF. The full variable domain, with the rest looked up from reference TRBV5-1 and TRBJ2-1, is KAGVTQTPRYLIKTRGQQVTLSCSPISGHRSVSWYQQTPGQGLQFLFEYFSETQRNKGNFPGRFSGRQFSNSRSEMNVSTLELGDSALYLCASSLLASGSRGEQFFGPGTRLTVL.

With respect to this clonotype: The junction departs from the called germline gene at one end, perhaps through a read error. This rearrangement joins TRBV6-2 or TRBV6-3 to TRBJ1-5; no definite D call. The CDR3 covers 12 residues. Germline values: CDR1 MNHEY, CDR2 SVGEGT. CDR3 DNA sequence: TGTGCCAGCAGGGATAGCAATCAGCTCCAGCATTTT. Protein: CASRDSNQLQHF.

This clonotype was counted between two and nine times. The rearrangement links TRBV4-1 to TRBJ2-3; the match to TRBD1 covers 7 bases. The V segment lost 0 bases and the J segment 6 bases; nucleotides outside the gene matches: 6. CDR1 MGHRA and CDR2 YSYEKL come from the germline V gene. This CDR3 comprises 15 residues. CDR3 in DNA: TGCGCCAGCAGCCAAGAGAGGGGGCTCGGGGATACGCAGTATTTT. As protein: CASSQERGLGDTQYF.

This sequence joins TRBV7-2 and TRBJ2-5; 11 nucleotides align to TRBD1. The length of the CDR3 is 18 residues. CDR1 and CDR2 from the germline V gene are SGHTA and FQGNSA. V lost 1 base, J lost 2 bases, and 9 bases stayed unmatched. Here the CDR3 reads CASSLVFGQGAQQETQYF. The CDR3, as DNA: TGTGCCAGCAGCTTAGTGTTCGGACAGGGGGCCCAGCAAGAGACCCAGTACTTC.

This clonotype has only a few counts. The chain links TRBV6-1 to TRBJ1-4, with D possibly being TRBD1 (6 bases). V was shortened by 5 bases and J by 9 bases, with 13 bases between the two germline ends. The germline CDR1 and CDR2 sequences are MNHNS and SASEGT. The CDR3 is 13 amino acids. The CDR3 reads CASSLSRGQKLFF. The CDR3 coding sequence is TGTGCCAGCAGTCTATCCCGGGGGCAAAAACTGTTTTTT.

The chain is built from TRBV20-1 and TRBJ1-5; no clear D. Germline values: CDR1 DFQATT, CDR2 SNEGSKA (reference sequence). V was clipped by 6 bases and J by 2 bases, with 11 bases between them. This CDR3 has 13 residues. CDR3 DNA sequence: TGCAGTGCCCAAGCGGGCGGCAATCAGCCCCAGCATTTT. Translating gives CSAQAGGNQPQHF.

The chain employs TRBV28 and TRBJ1-2, with a weak D call TRBD1 (5 bases). The CDR3 is 11 residues long. V lost 6 bases and J lost 8, with 10 bases in between. CDR1 is MDHEN and CDR2 is SYDVKM in the germline V gene. The CDR3 bases are TGTGCCAGCAGCCGGGGCTTCGGCTACACCTTC. It encodes CASSRGFGYTF.

This clonotype was seen at least ten times. The genes are TRBV6-5 and TRBJ1-6; no firm D call. CDR1 and CDR2 (germline): MNHEY, SVGAGI. CDR3 size: 16 residues. The V end was cut by 4 bases, the J end by 0 bases, with 10 bases between. CDR3 DNA: TGTGCCAGCAGTTTGCCGGGGAGCTCCTATAATTCACCCCTCCACTTT. It encodes CASSLPGSSYNSPLHF.

V usage is TRBV5-1 and J usage is TRBJ1-2; D is perhaps TRBD1 (5 bases). Germline loops: CDR1 SGHRS, CDR2 YFSETQ. This CDR3 is built from 13 residues. Trimming stripped 7 bases from V and 4 bases from J, with 14 bases between. The DNA of the CDR3 is TGCGCCAGCTTGGACGCGGGGGTCTATGGCTACACCTTC. This encodes CASLDAGVYGYTF.

This clonotype showed up just a few times. This CDR3 reads CASSLVGARDSAYEQYF. The CDR3 nucleotides read TGTGCCAGCAGTTTAGTCGGGGCACGGGACTCCGCCTACGAGCAGTACTTC. The chain couples TRBV12-3 or TRBV12-4 to TRBJ2-7, with a weak D call TRBD2 (6 bases). CDR3 length: 17 amino acids. Trimming shortened V by 1 base and J by 2 bases, and 18 bases separated the two germline ends.

This rearrangement joins TRBV9 to TRBJ1-6, with 8 bases fitting TRBD1. The length of the CDR3 is 15 residues. From germline, CDR1 is SGDLS and CDR2 YYNGEE. Trimming cost V 1 base and J 7 bases; bases outside gene matches: 4. CDR3: CASSVLAGGNSPLHF. Here the CDR3 DNA reads TGTGCCAGCAGCGTACTGGCAGGGGGCAATTCACCCCTCCACTTT.